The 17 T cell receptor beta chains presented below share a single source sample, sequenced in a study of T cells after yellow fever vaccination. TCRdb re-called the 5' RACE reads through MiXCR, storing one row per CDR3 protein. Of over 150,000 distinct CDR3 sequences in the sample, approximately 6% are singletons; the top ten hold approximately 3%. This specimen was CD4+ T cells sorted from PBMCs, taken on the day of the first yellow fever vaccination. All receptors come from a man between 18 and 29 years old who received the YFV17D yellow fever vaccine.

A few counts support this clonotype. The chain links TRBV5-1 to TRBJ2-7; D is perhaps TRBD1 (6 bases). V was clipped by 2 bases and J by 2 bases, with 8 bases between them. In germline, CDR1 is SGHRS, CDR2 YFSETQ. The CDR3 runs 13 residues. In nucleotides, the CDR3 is TGCGCCAGCAGCTTCGCAGGGGCCTACGAGCAGTACTTC. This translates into CASSFAGAYEQYF.

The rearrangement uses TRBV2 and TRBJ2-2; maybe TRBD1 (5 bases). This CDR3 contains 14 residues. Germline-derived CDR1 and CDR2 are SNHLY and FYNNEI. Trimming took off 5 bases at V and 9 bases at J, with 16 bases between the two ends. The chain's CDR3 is CASSLTGGYRELFF. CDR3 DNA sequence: TGTGCCAGCAGTTTAACAGGTGGATACCGGGAGCTGTTTTTT.

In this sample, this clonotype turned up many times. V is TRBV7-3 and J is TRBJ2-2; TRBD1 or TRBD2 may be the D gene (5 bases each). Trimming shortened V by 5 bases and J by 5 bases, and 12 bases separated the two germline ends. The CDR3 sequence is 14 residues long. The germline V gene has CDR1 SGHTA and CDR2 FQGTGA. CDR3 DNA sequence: TGTGCCAGCAGCCCTACGGGGCTGACCGGGGAGCTGTTTTTT. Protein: CASSPTGLTGELFF.

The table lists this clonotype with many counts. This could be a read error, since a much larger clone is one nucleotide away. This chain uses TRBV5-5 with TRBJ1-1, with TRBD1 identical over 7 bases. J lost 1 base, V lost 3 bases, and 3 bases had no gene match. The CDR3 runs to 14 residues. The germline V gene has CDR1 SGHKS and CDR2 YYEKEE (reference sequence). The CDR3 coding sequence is TGTGCCAGCAGCTGGGGGACAGCGAACACTGAAGCTTTCTTT. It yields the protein CASSWGTANTEAFF.

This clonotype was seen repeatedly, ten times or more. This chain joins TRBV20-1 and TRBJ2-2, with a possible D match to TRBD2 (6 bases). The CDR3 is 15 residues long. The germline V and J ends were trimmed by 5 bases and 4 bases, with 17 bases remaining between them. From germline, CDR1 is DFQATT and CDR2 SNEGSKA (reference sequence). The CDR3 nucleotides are TGCAGTGCTTTGGACCCAGGGAGGAGCACCGGGGAGCTGTTTTTT. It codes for CSALDPGRSTGELFF.

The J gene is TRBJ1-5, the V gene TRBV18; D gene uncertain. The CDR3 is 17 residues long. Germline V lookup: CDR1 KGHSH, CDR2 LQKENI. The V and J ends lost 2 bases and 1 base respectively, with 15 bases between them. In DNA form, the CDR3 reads TGTGCCAGCTCACCAAGAGCGGACCTTAGAAGCAATCAGCCCCAGCATTTT. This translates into CASSPRADLRSNQPQHF.

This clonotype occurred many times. The CDR3 region is CATGRGWPQYF. The CDR3 coding sequence is TGTGCCACCGGGAGGGGTTGGCCCCAGTACTTC. The genes are TRBV24-1 and TRBJ2-5; 7 bases map to TRBD2. After removal of 9 bases from V and 9 bases from J, the junction contained 6 bases not matched to a gene. Germline V CDR1 and CDR2: KGHDR, SFDVKD. This CDR3 comprises 11 residues.

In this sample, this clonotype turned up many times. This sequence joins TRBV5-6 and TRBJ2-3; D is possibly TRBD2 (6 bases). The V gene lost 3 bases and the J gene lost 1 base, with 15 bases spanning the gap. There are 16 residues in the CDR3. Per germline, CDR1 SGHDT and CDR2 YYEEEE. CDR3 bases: TGTGCCAGCAGCTGGGTCATGGGCGGGGGCACAGATACGCAGTATTTT. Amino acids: CASSWVMGGGTDTQYF.

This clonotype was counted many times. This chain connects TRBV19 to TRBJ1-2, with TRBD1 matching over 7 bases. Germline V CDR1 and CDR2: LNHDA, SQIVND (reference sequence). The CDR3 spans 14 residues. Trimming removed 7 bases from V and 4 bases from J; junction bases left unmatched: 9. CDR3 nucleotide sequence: TGTGCCAGTAATATGGACAGGCGAATCTATGGCTACACCTTC. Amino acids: CASNMDRRIYGYTF.

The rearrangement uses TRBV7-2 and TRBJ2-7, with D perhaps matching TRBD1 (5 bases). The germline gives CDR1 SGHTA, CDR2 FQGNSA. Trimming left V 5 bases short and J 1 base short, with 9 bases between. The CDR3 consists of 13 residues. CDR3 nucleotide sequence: TGTGCCAGCAGCAAGGGGATATCCTACGAGCAGTACTTC. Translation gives CASSKGISYEQYF.

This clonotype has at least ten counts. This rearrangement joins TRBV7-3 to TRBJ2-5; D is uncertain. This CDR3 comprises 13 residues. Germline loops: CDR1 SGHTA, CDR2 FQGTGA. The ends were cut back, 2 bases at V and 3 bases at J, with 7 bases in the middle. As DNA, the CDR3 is TGTGCCAGCAGCTTATTTCGGGAAGAGACCCAGTACTTC. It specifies CASSLFREETQYF.

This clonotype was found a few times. CDR3 protein: CSARRSDGYTF. The CDR3 DNA sequence: TGCAGTGCTAGGAGGTCAGATGGCTACACCTTC. This chain connects TRBV20-1 to TRBJ1-2; D gene ambiguous. Looked up from germline, CDR1 is DFQATT and CDR2 is SNEGSKA (reference sequence). V shed 3 bases and J shed 6 bases, with 8 bases lying between them. The CDR3 sequence is 11 residues long.

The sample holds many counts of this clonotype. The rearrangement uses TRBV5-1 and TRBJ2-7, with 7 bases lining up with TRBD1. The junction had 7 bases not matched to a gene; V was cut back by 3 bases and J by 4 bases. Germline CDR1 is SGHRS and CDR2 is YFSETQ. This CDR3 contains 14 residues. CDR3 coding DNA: TGCGCCAGCAGCTCAGGGGGTCCCGGATACGAGCAGTACTTC. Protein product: CASSSGGPGYEQYF.

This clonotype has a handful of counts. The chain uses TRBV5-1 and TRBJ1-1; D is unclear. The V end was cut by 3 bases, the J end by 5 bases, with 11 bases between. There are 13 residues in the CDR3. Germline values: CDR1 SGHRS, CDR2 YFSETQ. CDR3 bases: TGCGCCAGCAGCTCTCCGGACGGGACTGAAGCTTTCTTT. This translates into CASSSPDGTEAFF.

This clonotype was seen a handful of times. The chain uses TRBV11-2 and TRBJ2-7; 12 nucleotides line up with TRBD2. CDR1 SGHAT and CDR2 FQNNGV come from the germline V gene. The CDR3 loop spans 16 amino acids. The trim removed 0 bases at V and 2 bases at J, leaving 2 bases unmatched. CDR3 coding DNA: TGTGCCAGCAGCTTAGACCCTAGCGGGGGGGCCTACGAGCAGTACTTC. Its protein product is CASSLDPSGGAYEQYF.

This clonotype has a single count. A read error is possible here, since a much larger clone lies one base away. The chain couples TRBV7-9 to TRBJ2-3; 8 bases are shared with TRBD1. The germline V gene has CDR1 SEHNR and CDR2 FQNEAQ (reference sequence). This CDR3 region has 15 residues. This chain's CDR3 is CASSLEGQGTDSQYF. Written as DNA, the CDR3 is TGTGCCAGCAGCTTAGAAGGACAGGGAACAGATTCGCAGTATTTT.

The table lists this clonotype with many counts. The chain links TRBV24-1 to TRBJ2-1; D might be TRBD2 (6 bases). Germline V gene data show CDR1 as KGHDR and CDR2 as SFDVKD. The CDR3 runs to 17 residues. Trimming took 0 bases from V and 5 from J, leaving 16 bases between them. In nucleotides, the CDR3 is TGTGCCACCAGTGATTTGACTCCAGGGCGGGGAGACAATGAGCAGTTCTTC. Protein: CATSDLTPGRGDNEQFF.